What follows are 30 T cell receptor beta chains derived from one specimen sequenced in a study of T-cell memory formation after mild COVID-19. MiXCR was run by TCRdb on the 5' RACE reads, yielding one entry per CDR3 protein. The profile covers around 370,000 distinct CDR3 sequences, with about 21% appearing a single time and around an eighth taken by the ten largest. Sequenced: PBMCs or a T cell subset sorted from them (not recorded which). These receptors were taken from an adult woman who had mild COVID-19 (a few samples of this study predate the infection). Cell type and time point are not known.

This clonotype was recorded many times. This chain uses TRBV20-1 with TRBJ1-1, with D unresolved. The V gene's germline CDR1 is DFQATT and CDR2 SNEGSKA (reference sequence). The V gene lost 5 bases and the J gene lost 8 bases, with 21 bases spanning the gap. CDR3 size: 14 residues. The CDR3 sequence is CSASRRVPFPEAFF. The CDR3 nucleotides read TGCAGTGCTTCCAGACGAGTCCCCTTCCCGGAAGCTTTCTTT.

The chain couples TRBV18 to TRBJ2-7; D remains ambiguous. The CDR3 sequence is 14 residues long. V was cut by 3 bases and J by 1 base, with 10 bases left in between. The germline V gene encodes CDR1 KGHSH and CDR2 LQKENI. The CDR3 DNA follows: TGTGCCAGCTCACCGGCTTGGGGATCCTACGAGCAGTACTTC. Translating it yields CASSPAWGSYEQYF.

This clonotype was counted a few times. CDR3 nucleotide sequence: TGTGCCAGCAGTAAGGGCGTAGGGTTTAACACTGAAGCTTTCTTT. It yields the protein CASSKGVGFNTEAFF. This chain connects TRBV27 to TRBJ1-1; no clear D gene. The CDR3 has 15 residues. The V gene lost 5 bases and the J gene lost 2 bases, with 15 bases spanning the gap. Germline V gene data show CDR1 as MNHEY and CDR2 as SMNVEV (reference sequence).

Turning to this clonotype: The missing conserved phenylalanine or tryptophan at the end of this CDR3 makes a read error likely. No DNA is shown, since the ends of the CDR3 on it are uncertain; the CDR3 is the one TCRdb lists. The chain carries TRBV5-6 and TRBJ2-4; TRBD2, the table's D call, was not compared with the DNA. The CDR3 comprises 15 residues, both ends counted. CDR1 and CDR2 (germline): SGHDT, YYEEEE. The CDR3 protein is CASSFASGSGNIISS.

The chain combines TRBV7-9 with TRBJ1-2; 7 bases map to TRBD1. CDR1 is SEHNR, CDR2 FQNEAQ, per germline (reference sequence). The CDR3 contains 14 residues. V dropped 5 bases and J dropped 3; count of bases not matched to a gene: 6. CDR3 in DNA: TGTGCCAGCAGCCATAACAGGGGTGACTATGGCTACACCTTC. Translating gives CASSHNRGDYGYTF.

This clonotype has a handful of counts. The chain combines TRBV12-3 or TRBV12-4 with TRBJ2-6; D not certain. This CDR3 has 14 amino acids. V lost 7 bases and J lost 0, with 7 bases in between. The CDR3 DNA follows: TGTGCCAGCATCGACTCCTCTGGGGCCAACGTCCTGACTTTC. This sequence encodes CASIDSSGANVLTF.

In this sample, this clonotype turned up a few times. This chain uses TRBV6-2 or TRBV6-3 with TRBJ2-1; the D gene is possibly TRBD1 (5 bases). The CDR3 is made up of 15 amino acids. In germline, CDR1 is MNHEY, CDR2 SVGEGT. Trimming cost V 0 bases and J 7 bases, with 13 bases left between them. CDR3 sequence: CASSYSNYRRNEQFF. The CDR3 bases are TGTGCCAGCAGTTACTCGAACTACAGGAGAAATGAGCAGTTCTTC.

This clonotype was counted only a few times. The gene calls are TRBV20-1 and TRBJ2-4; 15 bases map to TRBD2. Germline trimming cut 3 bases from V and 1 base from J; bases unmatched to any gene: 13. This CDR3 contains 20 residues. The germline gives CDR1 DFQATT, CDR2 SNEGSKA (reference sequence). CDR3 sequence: CSARVPGTSGRMGAKNIQYF. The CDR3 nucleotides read TGCAGTGCTAGGGTACCCGGGACTAGCGGGAGGATGGGTGCCAAAAACATTCAGTACTTC.

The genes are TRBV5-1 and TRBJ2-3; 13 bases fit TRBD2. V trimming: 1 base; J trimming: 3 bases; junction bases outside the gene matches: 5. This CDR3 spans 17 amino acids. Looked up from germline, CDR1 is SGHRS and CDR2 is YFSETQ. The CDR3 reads CASSLPQLAGGTDTQYF. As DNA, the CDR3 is TGCGCCAGCAGCTTGCCTCAACTAGCGGGAGGGACAGATACGCAGTATTTT.

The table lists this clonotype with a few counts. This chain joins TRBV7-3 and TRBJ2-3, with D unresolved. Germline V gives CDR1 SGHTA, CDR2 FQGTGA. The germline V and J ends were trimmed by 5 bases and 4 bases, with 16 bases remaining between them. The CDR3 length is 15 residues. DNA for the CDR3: TGTGCCAGCAGCCTCATACGGATTGAGGCAGATACGCAGTATTTT. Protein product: CASSLIRIEADTQYF.

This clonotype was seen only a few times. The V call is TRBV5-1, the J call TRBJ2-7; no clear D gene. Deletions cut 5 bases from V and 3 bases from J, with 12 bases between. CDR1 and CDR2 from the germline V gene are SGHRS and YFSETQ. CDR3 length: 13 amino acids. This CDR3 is CASRGTEDYEQYF. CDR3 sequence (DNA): TGCGCCAGCAGGGGAACAGAAGACTACGAGCAGTACTTC.

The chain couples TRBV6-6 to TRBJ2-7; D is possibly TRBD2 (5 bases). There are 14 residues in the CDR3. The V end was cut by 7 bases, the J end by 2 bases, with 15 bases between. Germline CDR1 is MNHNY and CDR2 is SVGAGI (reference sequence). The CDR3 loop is CASTPLGATYEQYF. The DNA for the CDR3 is TGTGCCAGCACCCCCCTGGGAGCCACCTACGAGCAGTACTTC.

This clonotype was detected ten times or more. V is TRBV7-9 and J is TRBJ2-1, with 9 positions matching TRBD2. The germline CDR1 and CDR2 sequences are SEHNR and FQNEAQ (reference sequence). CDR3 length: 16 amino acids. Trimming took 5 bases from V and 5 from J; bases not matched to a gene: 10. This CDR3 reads CASSTTVGTSNNEQFF. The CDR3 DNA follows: TGTGCCAGCAGCACAACAGTCGGGACTAGCAACAATGAGCAGTTCTTC.

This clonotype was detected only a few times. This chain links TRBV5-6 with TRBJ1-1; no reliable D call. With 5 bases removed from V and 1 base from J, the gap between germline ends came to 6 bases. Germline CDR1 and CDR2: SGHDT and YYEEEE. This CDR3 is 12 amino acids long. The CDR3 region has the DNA TGTGCCAGCAGGTCTACGAACACTGAAGCTTTCTTT. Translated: CASRSTNTEAFF.

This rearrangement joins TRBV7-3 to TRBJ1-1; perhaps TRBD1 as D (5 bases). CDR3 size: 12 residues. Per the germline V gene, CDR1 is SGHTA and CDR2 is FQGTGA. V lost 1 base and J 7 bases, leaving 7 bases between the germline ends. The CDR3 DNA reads TGTGCCAGCAGCTTAATTGGGGGTGAAGCTTTCTTT. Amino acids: CASSLIGGEAFF.

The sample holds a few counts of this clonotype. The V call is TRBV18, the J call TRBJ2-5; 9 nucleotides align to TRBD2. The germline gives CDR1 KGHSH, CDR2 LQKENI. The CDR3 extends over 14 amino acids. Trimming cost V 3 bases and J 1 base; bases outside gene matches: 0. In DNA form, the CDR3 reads TGTGCCAGCTCACCGGGACTAGCCCAAGAGACCCAGTACTTC. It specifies CASSPGLAQETQYF.

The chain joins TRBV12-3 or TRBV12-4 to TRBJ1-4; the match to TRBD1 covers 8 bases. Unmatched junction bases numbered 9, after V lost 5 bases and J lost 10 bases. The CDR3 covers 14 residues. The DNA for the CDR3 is TGTGCCAGCAGTCCAGGGGGCCTTGTAGGAAAACTGTTTTTT. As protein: CASSPGGLVGKLFF.

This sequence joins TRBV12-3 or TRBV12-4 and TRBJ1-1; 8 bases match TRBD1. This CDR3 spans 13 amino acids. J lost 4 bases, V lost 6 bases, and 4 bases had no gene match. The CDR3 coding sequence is TGTGCCAGCAGGACACAGGGGGTCACTGAAGCTTTCTTT. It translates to CASRTQGVTEAFF.

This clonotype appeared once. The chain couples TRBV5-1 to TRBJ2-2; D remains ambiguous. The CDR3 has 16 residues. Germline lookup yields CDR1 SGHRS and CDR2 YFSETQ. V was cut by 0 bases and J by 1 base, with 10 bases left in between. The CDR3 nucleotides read TGCGCCAGCAGCTTGGAGGCCACTCTGAACACCGGGGAGCTGTTTTTT. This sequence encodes CASSLEATLNTGELFF.

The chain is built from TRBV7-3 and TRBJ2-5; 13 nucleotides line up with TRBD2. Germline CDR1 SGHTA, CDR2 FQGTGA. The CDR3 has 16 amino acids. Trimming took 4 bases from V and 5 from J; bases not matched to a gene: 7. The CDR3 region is CASSSRLAGGLETQYF. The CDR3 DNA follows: TGTGCCAGCAGCTCTCGACTAGCGGGGGGTCTGGAGACCCAGTACTTC.

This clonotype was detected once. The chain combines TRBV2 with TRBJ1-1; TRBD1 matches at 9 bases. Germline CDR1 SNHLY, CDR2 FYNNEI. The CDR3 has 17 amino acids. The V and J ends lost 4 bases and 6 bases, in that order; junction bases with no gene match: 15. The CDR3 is CASSGSLVGQGASEAFF. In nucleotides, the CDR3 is TGTGCCAGCAGTGGTAGCTTGGTGGGACAGGGTGCGTCTGAAGCTTTCTTT.

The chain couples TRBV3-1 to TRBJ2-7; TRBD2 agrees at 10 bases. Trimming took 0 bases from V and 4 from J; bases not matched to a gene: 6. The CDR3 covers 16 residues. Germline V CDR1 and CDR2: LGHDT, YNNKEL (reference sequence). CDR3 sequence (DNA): TGTGCCAGCAGCCAAGATTCGGGACTAGCGACATACGAGCAGTACTTC. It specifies CASSQDSGLATYEQYF.

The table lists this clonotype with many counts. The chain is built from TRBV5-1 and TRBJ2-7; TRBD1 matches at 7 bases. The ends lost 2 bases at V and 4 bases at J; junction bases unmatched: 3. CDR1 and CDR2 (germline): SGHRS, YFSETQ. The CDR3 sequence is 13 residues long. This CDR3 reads CASSLTGVYEQYF. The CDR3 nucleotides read TGCGCCAGCAGCTTAACAGGGGTGTACGAGCAGTACTTC.

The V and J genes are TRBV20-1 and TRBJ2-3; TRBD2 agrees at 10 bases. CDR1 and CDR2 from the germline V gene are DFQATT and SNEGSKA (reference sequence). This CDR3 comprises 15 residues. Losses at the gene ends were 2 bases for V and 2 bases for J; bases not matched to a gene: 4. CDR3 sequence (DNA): TGCAGTGCTAGATGGCTAGCGGGGGACACAGATACGCAGTATTTT. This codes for CSARWLAGDTDTQYF.

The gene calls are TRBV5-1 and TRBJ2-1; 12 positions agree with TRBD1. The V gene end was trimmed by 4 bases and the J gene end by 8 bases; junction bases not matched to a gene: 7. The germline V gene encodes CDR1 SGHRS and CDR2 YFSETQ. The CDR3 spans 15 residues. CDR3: CASSPGTGGADEQFF. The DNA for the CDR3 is TGCGCCAGCAGCCCCGGGACAGGGGGCGCGGATGAGCAGTTCTTC.

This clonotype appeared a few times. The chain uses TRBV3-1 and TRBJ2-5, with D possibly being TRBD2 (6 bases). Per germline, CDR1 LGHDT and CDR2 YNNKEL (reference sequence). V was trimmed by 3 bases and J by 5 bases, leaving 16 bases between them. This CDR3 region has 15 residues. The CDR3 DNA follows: TGTGCCAGCAGCCAGGGTCGGGGGTATAGTGAGACCCAGTACTTC. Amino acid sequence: CASSQGRGYSETQYF.

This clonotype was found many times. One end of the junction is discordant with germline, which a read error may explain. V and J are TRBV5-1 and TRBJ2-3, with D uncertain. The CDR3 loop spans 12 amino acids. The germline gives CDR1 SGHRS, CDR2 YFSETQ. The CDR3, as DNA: TGTGCCAGCAGCCTTAGCACAGATACGCAGTATTTT. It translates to CASSLSTDTQYF.

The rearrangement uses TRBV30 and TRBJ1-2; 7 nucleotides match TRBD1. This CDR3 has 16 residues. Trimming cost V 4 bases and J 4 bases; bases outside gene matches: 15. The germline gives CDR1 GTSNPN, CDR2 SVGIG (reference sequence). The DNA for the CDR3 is TGTGCCTGGAAACCCCGACAGGGAGGGGATGGCTATGGCTACACCTTC. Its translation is CAWKPRQGGDGYGYTF.

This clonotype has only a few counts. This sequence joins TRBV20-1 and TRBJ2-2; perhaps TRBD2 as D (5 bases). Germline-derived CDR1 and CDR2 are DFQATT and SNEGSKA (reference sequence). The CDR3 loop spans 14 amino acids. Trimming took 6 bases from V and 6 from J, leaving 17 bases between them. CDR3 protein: CSASSGKTPGELFF. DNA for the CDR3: TGCAGTGCATCCTCGGGGAAGACCCCCGGGGAGCTGTTTTTT.

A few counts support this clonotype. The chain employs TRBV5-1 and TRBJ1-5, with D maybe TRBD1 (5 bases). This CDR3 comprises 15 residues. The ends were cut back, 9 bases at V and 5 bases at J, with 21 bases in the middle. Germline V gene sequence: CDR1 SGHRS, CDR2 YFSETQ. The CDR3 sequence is CATIQVGGPDQPQHF. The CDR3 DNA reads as TGCGCCACCATACAGGTGGGAGGTCCAGATCAGCCCCAGCATTTT.